Each of the 8 T cell receptor beta chains below was sequenced from the same sample in a study of blood T cell repertoires in COVID-19. TCRdb's table, derived via immunoSEQ multiplex PCR, lists solely in-frame clones and lacks some. The top ten hold approximately 3% of the sample, which has 350,000 to 400,000 clones, roughly 90% seen once. The sample consisted of peripheral blood. The source of these receptors is a woman aged 25 to 39 with COVID-19, enrolled during active disease.

In this sample, this clone turned up a few times. The chain combines TRBV10-3 with TRBJ1-5; D unclear. V lost 4 bases and J lost 0, with 4 bases in between. CDR3 size: 13 residues. Per the germline V gene, CDR1 is ENHRY and CDR2 is SYGVKD. In nucleotides, the CDR3 is TGTGCCATCAGTGCAGATAGCAATCAGCCCCAGCATTTT. This translates into CAISADSNQPQHF.

The chain employs TRBV4-1 and TRBJ2-6, with D unclear. The germline gives CDR1 MGHRA, CDR2 YSYEKL. The CDR3 runs to 15 residues. Trimming stripped 8 bases from V and 2 bases from J, with 13 bases between. The CDR3 sequence is CASQQPRTGANVLTF. The CDR3 coding sequence is TGCGCCAGCCAACAGCCTCGGACTGGGGCCAACGTCCTGACTTTC.

This rearrangement joins TRBV2 to TRBJ1-3, with TRBD1 as a possible D gene (5 bases). V lost 3 bases, J lost 8 bases, and 14 bases lay in between. CDR3 length: 14 residues. Germline V gene sequence: CDR1 SNHLY, CDR2 FYNNEI. CDR3 protein: CASSDPGKLDTIYF. The CDR3 coding sequence is TGTGCCAGCAGTGACCCAGGGAAGTTGGACACCATATATTTT.

In its sample, this clone was seen once. This chain joins TRBV7-2 and TRBJ1-2; D is unresolved. In germline, CDR1 is SGHTA, CDR2 FQGNSA. This CDR3 comprises 15 residues. Trimming left V 1 base short and J 5 bases short, with 14 bases between. CDR3 coding DNA: TGTGCCAGCAGCTTAGGGCAGGCGTTGGAATATGGCTACACCTTC. It codes for CASSLGQALEYGYTF.

This chain uses TRBV7-6 with TRBJ1-1; D not certain. The V and J ends lost 2 bases and 0 bases respectively, with 16 bases between them. The germline V gene encodes CDR1 SGHVS and CDR2 FNYEAQ. The CDR3 contains 17 residues. The chain's CDR3 is CASSLLQPPLMNTEAFF. In DNA form, the CDR3 reads TGTGCCAGCAGCTTATTACAGCCCCCCCTCATGAACACTGAAGCTTTCTTT.

This clone was observed a handful of times. The chain is built from TRBV5-8 and TRBJ2-1, with D maybe TRBD2 (6 bases). The V and J ends lost 2 bases and 2 bases respectively, with 11 bases between them. Germline V CDR1 and CDR2: SGHTS, YDEGEE. The CDR3 totals 15 residues. The CDR3 region is CASSLAAGTYNEQFF. DNA for the CDR3: TGTGCCAGCAGCTTAGCAGCGGGCACCTACAATGAGCAGTTCTTC.

The V and J genes are TRBV7-2 and TRBJ1-2, with D unresolved. Germline lookup yields CDR1 SGHTA and CDR2 FQGNSA. The CDR3 extends over 16 amino acids. Trimming took off 5 bases at V and 1 base at J, with 17 bases between the two ends. The CDR3 nucleotides are TGTGCCAGCAGCCCACTGGACTTGGGAAATAACTATGGCTACACCTTC. It is translated as CASSPLDLGNNYGYTF.

The V call is TRBV6-6, the J call TRBJ1-1; no firm D call. Trimming stripped 5 bases from V and 2 bases from J, with 9 bases between. There are 13 residues in the CDR3. CDR1 is MNHNY and CDR2 is SVGAGI in the germline V gene (reference sequence). This chain's CDR3 is CASSAGANTEAFF. CDR3 nucleotides: TGTGCCAGCAGTGCCGGTGCCAACACTGAAGCTTTCTTT.